The present T cell receptor beta chain was sequenced within a study of shared clonotypes between healthy human individuals. Study at large: CD8 memory received one plate per donor, CD8 naive two, CD4 memory three and CD4 naive three.

Trimming pared 1 base from V and 9 bases from J, leaving 10 bases between. The CDR3 loop spans 13 amino acids. In germline, CDR1 is SEHNR, CDR2 FQNEAQ (reference sequence). This clone came up once. Sequenced by immunoSEQ multiplex PCR; TCRdb stores in-frame clones only, minus some. The data show around 1.9 million clones, 93% seen once. CD45RO-negative CD8 cells positively selected for CCR7 made up the naive population, which excluded terminally differentiated effector memory CD45RA+ cells. Recent acute infections and vaccinations were absent in the healthy HIV-negative adult donors. The receptor was isolated from a man between 18 and 35 years old in good health. Some clones in this sample may be carry-over from other donors' samples. What was sequenced was naive CD8+ T cells from PBMCs. The J gene is TRBJ2-1, the V gene TRBV7-9; D remains unclear. CDR3 nucleotides: TGTGCCAGCAGCTTAGAATCCTCGGCTGAGCAGTTCTTC. Residues: CASSLESSAEQFF. Together with reference TRBV7-9 and TRBJ2-1, the CDR3 gives the full variable domain: DTGVSQNPRHKITKRGQNVTFRCDPISEHNRLYWYRQTLGQGPEFLTYFQNEAQLEKSRLLSDRFSAERPKGSFSTLEIQRTEQGDSAMYLCASSLESSAEQFFGPGTRLTVL.